This TCR beta chain comes out of a study of PD-1 blockade in classical Hodgkin lymphoma. Study findings and constraints: Before treatment, TCR diversity in newly diagnosed patients was reportedly lower than in healthy donors. Why repertoires differed is undefined; disease activity or prior therapy possibly contributed.

The repertoire was sequenced with immunoSEQ multiplex PCR; TCRdb's copy has only in-frame clones and lacks some. Among 55,000 to 75,000 clones listed, 65% to 75% were seen once. Exposure to brentuximab vedotin varied, and each patient had relapsed following autologous stem cell transplantation. The patients, who had relapsed/refractory classical Hodgkin lymphoma, achieved best responses of complete response, partial response or progressive disease. A note on this clone: What it binds is not known.

V shed 2 bases and J shed 5 bases, with 7 bases lying between them. The CDR3 spans 12 residues. CDR1 SGHDT and CDR2 YYEEEE come from the germline V gene. The specimen comprised peripheral blood mononuclear cells (PBMCs), sampled before the second cycle of nivolumab. This chain connects TRBV5-6 to TRBJ1-2; D remains ambiguous. This clonotype was obtained from a human donor with classical Hodgkin lymphoma. The chain's CDR3 is CASSLRRYGYTF. CDR3 bases: TGTGCCAGCAGCTTAAGACGGTATGGCTACACCTTC.